The 3 T cell receptor delta chains below all came from one sample that was sequenced in a study of Vγ9Vδ2 T cells in congenital toxoplasmosis. cDNA was made by template-switch reverse transcription with TRGC- and TRDC-specific primers in one tube. The TRGC primer was designed to bind both TRGC1 and TRGC2 constant genes. TCRdb reanalysed the reads with CATT. Altogether 600 or so delta-chain clones are present, 25% to 30% being singletons, with the ten largest covering less than 25%. The sequencing sample was made of gamma-delta T cells from blood. These receptor sequences come from a child younger than 10 born to a mother with Toxoplasma gondii infection during pregnancy, either congenitally infected or uninfected (not recorded which).

Remarks on this clone: A far larger clone differs by one base, so this is likely a read error. Different DNA sequences within this sample yield the same CDR3. This chain links TRAV29/DV5 with TRDJ1; 9 nucleotides align to TRDD3. The J gene, absent from TCRdb, was called here by matching the DNA to germline. Germline V gives CDR1 NSMFDY, CDR2 ISSIKDK. CDR3 size: 18 residues. With 4 bases clipped from V and 9 bases from J, the junction kept 25 bases outside the gene matches. The CDR3 coding sequence is TGTGCAGCAGTCGAGAGGGGCCTTCCTCCTGTTGGGGGATATGAACTCATCTTT. Translation: CAAVERGLPPVGGYELIF.

In its sample, this clone was seen a few times. This could be a read error, since a much larger clone is one nucleotide away. This chain joins TRDV3 and TRDJ1; D is perhaps TRDD3 (10 bases). The CDR3 runs to 20 residues. From germline, CDR1 is TVYSNPD and CDR2 GDNSRS (reference sequence). This chain's CDR3 is CAFKRPSYGGGYGVTNKLIF. Here the CDR3 DNA reads TGTGCCTTTAAAAGGCCTTCCTACGGCGGGGGATACGGGGTCACCAATAAACTCATCTTT.

By sample share, this clone is large. The chain joins TRDV2 to TRDJ1, with D tentatively TRDD3 (5 bases). Germline values: CDR1 GEAIGNYY, CDR2 EKD. The CDR3 has 18 amino acids. Trimming removed 2 bases from V and 7 bases from J, with 28 bases in between. The CDR3 protein is CACDKPGMRQNLDGKLIF. CDR3 bases: TGTGCCTGTGACAAACCCGGGATGAGGCAAAACCTAGACGGTAAACTCATCTTT.